This TCR beta chain was captured in a study of CD8 T cells in Susac syndrome. To note about this clonotype: The antigen is unknown.

Peripheral blood CD8+ and CD4+ T cells were profiled by TCR beta sequencing. Reverse transcription of roughly 0.45 to 1 ug RNA was performed with random hexamers. An immunoSEQ multiplex PCR amplified TCR beta CDR3 over 54 Vbeta and 13 Jbeta. TCRdb re-called the immunoSEQ multiplex PCR reads through MiXCR, storing one row per CDR3 protein. Of more than 85,000 distinct CDR3 sequences listed, 90% to 96% were seen once; the top ten hold 0.096%. Findings of the study overall: That the number of individuals in its TCR sequencing and HLA analysis was relatively small was acknowledged by the study.

After removal of 5 bases from V and 5 bases from J, the junction contained 7 bases not matched to a gene. Germline loops: CDR1 SEHNR, CDR2 FQNEAQ (reference sequence). The CDR3 loop spans 16 amino acids. The chain joins TRBV7-9 to TRBJ2-3; 13 bases are a match to TRBD2. The receptor comes from a human donor in good health. What was sequenced was CD4+ T cells from PBMCs. As DNA, the CDR3 is TGTGCCAGCAGCCCCGGGACTAGCGGGACGGGAGATACGCAGTATTTT. Translating gives CASSPGTSGTGDTQYF.